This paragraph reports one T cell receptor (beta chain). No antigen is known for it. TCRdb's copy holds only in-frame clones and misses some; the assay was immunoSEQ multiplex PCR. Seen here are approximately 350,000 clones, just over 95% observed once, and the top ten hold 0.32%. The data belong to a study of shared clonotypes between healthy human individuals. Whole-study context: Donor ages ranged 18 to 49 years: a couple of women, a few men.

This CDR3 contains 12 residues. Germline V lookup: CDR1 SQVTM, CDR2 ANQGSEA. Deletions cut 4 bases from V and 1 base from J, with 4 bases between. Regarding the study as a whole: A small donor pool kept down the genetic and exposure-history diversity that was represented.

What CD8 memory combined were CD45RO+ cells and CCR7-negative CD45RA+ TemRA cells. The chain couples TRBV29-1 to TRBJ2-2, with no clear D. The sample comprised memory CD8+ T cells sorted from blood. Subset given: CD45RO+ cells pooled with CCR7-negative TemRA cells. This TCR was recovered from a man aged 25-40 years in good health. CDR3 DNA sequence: TGCAGCGTTGGTGGGAACACCGGGGAGCTGTTTTTT. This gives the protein CSVGGNTGELFF.